These T cell receptor beta chains were read from a single sample in a study of identifying expanded T cells in peripheral blood. The data were produced by immunoSEQ multiplex PCR, yet TCRdb's version contains in-frame clones alone and is incomplete. Of some 100,000 clones in the sample, about 88% were seen once. Source material: blood. The origin of the receptors is a person aged 18-69 years in good health. Both conserved end residues are part of each CDR3. Fields, in order: D gene, J gene, V gene, clone size, CDR3 DNA, CDR3 protein. A D gene is named only where the DNA matches it firmly. Clone size is not always given. Where it is, it says once, few, many or a class for expanded clones.

. | TRBJ1-1 | TRBV25-1 | . | TGTGCCAGCAGTGAATTTAGTAGCGCGTCGAACACTGAAGCTTTCTTT | CASSEFSSASNTEAFF
TRBD1 | TRBJ2-2 | TRBV7-7 | . | TGTGCCAGCAGCCCATCGACAGGGAGCAACACCGGGGAGCTGTTTTTT | CASSPSTGSNTGELFF
. | TRBJ1-4 | TRBV14 | . | TGTGCCAGCAGCTCAGAAGGGGGAAAACTGTTTTTT | CASSSEGGKLFF
. | TRBJ2-1 | TRBV7-2 | once | TGTGCCAGCAGCTTCGGGCAGGGTCTAAATGAGCAGTTCTTC | CASSFGQGLNEQFF
. | TRBJ2-3 | TRBV10-2 | . | TGCGCCAGCAGTGAGCCAGCTCTACATACGCAGTATTTT | CASSEPALHTQYF
. | TRBJ1-1 | TRBV7-3 | . | TGTGCCAGCAGCTCCCAGGGGAACACTGAAGCTTTCTTT | CASSSQGNTEAFF
. | TRBJ1-4 | TRBV6-1 | . | TGTGCCAGCAGTCTCCCTCCCCCTCAGAATGAAAAACTGTTTTTT | CASSLPPPQNEKLFF
TRBD1 | TRBJ1-5 | TRBV19 | . | TGTGCCAGTAGTATCGGGAGGCAGGGGGAGCCCCAGCATTTT | CASSIGRQGEPQHF
TRBD2 | TRBJ2-5 | TRBV5-1 | . | TGCGCCAGCAGCTTCGGACTAGCGGGCGAGACCCAGTACTTC | CASSFGLAGETQYF
. | TRBJ1-2 | TRBV6-5 | few | TGTGCCAGCAGAGGGGCAGGCTACACCTTC | CASRGAGYTF
. | TRBJ2-5 | TRBV11-1 | . | TGTGCCAGCAGCTTACAGGGAGAGTGGGAGACCCAGTACTTC | CASSLQGEWETQYF
. | TRBJ2-5 | TRBV5-1 | . | TGCGCCAGCAGATCATCGACGGCGCTAGAGACCCAGCACTTC | CASRSSTALETQHF
TRBD1 | TRBJ1-1 | TRBV5-1 | . | TGCGCCAGCAGCCCGGGGACAGGGCCTCTGAACACTGAAGCTTTCTTT | CASSPGTGPLNTEAFF
. | TRBJ2-1 | TRBV6-5 | . | TGTGCCAGCACCCCCGGGCTTCGTGACTACAATGAGCAGTTCTTC | CASTPGLRDYNEQFF
. | TRBJ2-2 | TRBV7-9 | . | TGTGCCAGCAGCCCTCTTGTGCGGGGTCAGGGTCCGAACACCGGGGAGCTGTTTTTT | CASSPLVRGQGPNTGELFF
. | TRBJ2-7 | TRBV7-6 | . | TGTGCCAGCAGCCCTGTCTCGGGTACCGAGCAGTACTTC | CASSPVSGTEQYF
TRBD1 | TRBJ1-1 | TRBV6-1 | . | TGTGCCAGCAGACGGGACAGGGCGAACACTGAAGCTTTCTTT | CASRRDRANTEAFF
TRBD2 | TRBJ2-3 | TRBV6-5 | . | TGTGCCAGCAGCAATAGCGGGGGGCCAGATACGCAGTATTTT | CASSNSGGPDTQYF
TRBD2 | TRBJ2-1 | TRBV4-1 | . | TGCGCCAGCAGCCCCCATACGACTAGCGGCAATGAGCAGTTCTTC | CASSPHTTSGNEQFF
. | TRBJ2-5 | TRBV30 | . | TGTGCCTGGACGCCTGGCTTTAGAGAGACCCAGTACTTC | CAWTPGFRETQYF
. | TRBJ2-1 | TRBV18 | . | TGTGCCAGCTCACCACCGGGGGGGGCGAGAAATGAGCAGTTCTTC | CASSPPGGARNEQFF
. | TRBJ2-3 | TRBV10-2 | few | TGCGCCAGCAAAGCAGGGCTAATGGGGTCAGATACGCAGTATTTT | CASKAGLMGSDTQYF
. | TRBJ2-5 | TRBV6-5 | . | TGTGCCAGCACTCGTAATGAGGGGGAGACCCAGTACTTC | CASTRNEGETQYF
TRBD1 | TRBJ1-1 | TRBV6-1 | . | TGTGCCAGCACTAAGGACAGGGTGAACACTGAAGCTTTCTTT | CASTKDRVNTEAFF
. | TRBJ2-7 | TRBV7-9 | . | TGTGCCAGCAGCTTAGCCAGGAGCTACGAGCAGTACTTC | CASSLARSYEQYF
. | TRBJ1-2 | TRBV25-1 | . | TGTGCCAGCTCCCGGGACATCGTTAACTATGGCTACACCTTC | CASSRDIVNYGYTF
TRBD1 | TRBJ1-1 | TRBV28 | . | TGTGCCAGCAGTTTAGATGGCAGGGGGGCGAACACTGAAGCTTTCTTT | CASSLDGRGANTEAFF
TRBD1 | TRBJ1-6 | TRBV10-3 | . | TGTGCCATCAGTGATCCTCGACAGGGGAATGATTCACCCCTCCACTTT | CAISDPRQGNDSPLHF
. | TRBJ2-3 | TRBV19 | . | TGTGCCAGTAGTTGGAGGAATACGCAGTATTTT | CASSWRNTQYF
. | TRBJ1-5 | TRBV5-1 | . | TGCGCCAGCAGCTTGGAACAGGGTAATCAGCCCCAGCATTTT | CASSLEQGNQPQHF
TRBD2 | TRBJ2-4 | TRBV2 | . | TGTGCCAGCAGTAGCGGGAGGGCCCTAGCCAAAAACATTCAGTACTTC | CASSSGRALAKNIQYF
TRBD1 | TRBJ2-5 | TRBV5-1 | . | TGCGCCAGCAACCGGGACAGTTTCCAAGAGACCCAGTACTTC | CASNRDSFQETQYF
. | TRBJ2-1 | TRBV4-3 | once | TGCGCCAGCAGCCAAGATTTTGGGGACTACAATGAGCAGTTCTTC | CASSQDFGDYNEQFF
TRBD1 | TRBJ1-2 | TRBV4-3 | . | TGCGCCAGCAGCCAGGGGACAGGCGGAGGCTACACCTTC | CASSQGTGGGYTF
TRBD1 | TRBJ1-2 | TRBV23-1 | . | TGCGCCAGCAGCCAACAGGACAGGGACTATGGCTACACCTTC | CASSQQDRDYGYTF
. | TRBJ2-1 | TRBV5-1 | . | TGCGCCAGCAGCTTTCGGGGACAGCAGTTCTTC | CASSFRGQQFF
TRBD2 | TRBJ2-1 | TRBV4-2 | . | TGTGCCAGCAGCCACCTGACTAGCGGGATAAGTCGTGAGCAGTTCTTC | CASSHLTSGISREQFF
TRBD2 | TRBJ2-1 | TRBV10-2 | . | TGCGCCAGCATTCCGGGACTAGCGGGAAATGAGCAGTTCTTC | CASIPGLAGNEQFF
. | TRBJ2-5 | TRBV7-9 | . | TGTGCCAGCAGCTTGGCGCGACCCCAAGAGACCCAGTACTTC | CASSLARPQETQYF
. | TRBJ2-7 | TRBV28 | . | TGTGCCAGCAGTTTACTCGGCCGATCCCACTACGAGCAGTACTTC | CASSLLGRSHYEQYF
. | TRBJ1-2 | TRBV6-6 | . | TGTGCCAGCACTCTTACTCGGGCCAGGGACTATGGCTACACCTTC | CASTLTRARDYGYTF
. | TRBJ1-1 | TRBV11-1 | . | TGTGCCAGCAGCTTATGGGAGTCGTCGAACACTGAAGCTTTCTTT | CASSLWESSNTEAFF
TRBD1 | TRBJ2-3 | TRBV30 | few | TGTGCCTGGAGCGGACAGGATGTCACAGATACGCAGTATTTT | CAWSGQDVTDTQYF
TRBD1 | TRBJ2-7 | TRBV15 | . | TGTGCCACCAGCAGGGACAGGTCCTACGAGCAGTACTTC | CATSRDRSYEQYF
. | TRBJ2-7 | TRBV10-2 | . | TGCGCCAGCAGGGACGGGCCGGCTAGCACCTTCTACGAGCAGTACTTC | CASRDGPASTFYEQYF
. | TRBJ1-2 | TRBV5-1 | . | TGCGCCAGCAGCCCGGACCAGAGCTATGGCTACACCTTC | CASSPDQSYGYTF
. | TRBJ1-6 | TRBV19 | many | TGTGCCAGTAGTAGGACGGCAAGATCAGCAGGCGAGTCACCCCTCCACTTT | CASSRTARSAGESPLHF
. | TRBJ2-2 | TRBV11-3 | . | TGTGCCAGCAGCTTGTTGCTGGCCGGGGAGCTGTTTTTT | CASSLLLAGELFF
. | TRBJ2-7 | TRBV5-6 | . | TGTGCCAGCAGCGGCGGCCGCTCCTACGAGCAGTACTTC | CASSGGRSYEQYF
. | TRBJ2-7 | TRBV5-1 | . | TGCGCCAGCAGCTTGAACCTAGTATCCTACGAGCAGTACTTC | CASSLNLVSYEQYF
. | TRBJ2-5 | TRBV2 | . | TGTGCCAGCAGTGAAGGTTATTGGGGTGCGGAGACCCAGTACTTC | CASSEGYWGAETQYF
. | TRBJ2-1 | TRBV27 | . | TGTGCCAGCAGGATAAGCGCTAGCTCCTACAATGAGCAGTTCTTC | CASRISASSYNEQFF
. | TRBJ2-2 | TRBV7-3 | . | TGTGCCAGCAGCTCCCTGGGAGGGGGGAACACCGGGGAGCTGTTTTTT | CASSSLGGGNTGELFF
TRBD1 | TRBJ2-7 | TRBV5-1 | . | TGCGCCAGCAGCTTGGGACAGGGGGGAGACGAGCAGTACTTC | CASSLGQGGDEQYF
. | TRBJ2-3 | TRBV29-1 | . | TGCAGCGTTGAATCTAGTGTCACAGATACGCAGTATTTT | CSVESSVTDTQYF